The sequence of this T cell receptor beta chain was determined in a study of blood T cell repertoires in COVID-19. Overall study context: PBMCs, B-cell-depleted T cells, or T cells provided the cDNA or gDNA that made up the material.

Only a few counts were recorded for this clone. The method was immunoSEQ multiplex PCR; TCRdb's version includes in-frame clones alone and lacks a portion of them. The sample includes fewer than 45,000 clones, more than 75% of them seen just once. The trim removed 6 bases at V and 4 bases at J, leaving 4 bases unmatched. CDR3 length: 13 residues. Per germline, CDR1 MNHEY and CDR2 SVGAGI. The clonotype was recovered from a human donor in a cohort sampled during active COVID-19. Sequences were obtained from peripheral blood. The chain recombines TRBV6-5 with TRBJ2-3, with TRBD1 identical over 7 bases. The CDR3, as DNA: TGTGCCAGCAGGAACAGGGGTCCAGATACGCAGTATTTT. Protein: CASRNRGPDTQYF.